The next 20 T cell receptor beta chains were all read from a single sample in a study of blood T cell repertoires in COVID-19. The data were produced by immunoSEQ multiplex PCR, yet TCRdb's version contains in-frame clones alone and is incomplete. The sample has roughly 71,000 clones, over 65% seen once. Material for sequencing was peripheral blood. The source is a woman older than 75 with acute or convalescent COVID-19.

This clone showed up just once. The chain is built from TRBV9 and TRBJ1-2, with TRBD1 matching 9 bases. The CDR3 loop spans 14 amino acids. From germline, CDR1 is SGDLS and CDR2 YYNGEE. After removal of 2 bases from V and 8 bases from J, the junction contained 7 bases not matched to a gene. The CDR3 DNA follows: TGTGCCAGCAGCGTCGCCGGGACAGGGACCGGCTACACCTTC. Encoded protein: CASSVAGTGTGYTF.

This clone occurred a few times. V is TRBV6-5 and J is TRBJ1-5; D perhaps matches TRBD1 (5 bases). The CDR3 is 14 residues long. Germline V CDR1 and CDR2: MNHEY, SVGAGI. Trimming shortened V by 5 bases and J by 2 bases, and 10 bases separated the two germline ends. Here the CDR3 reads CASSPDSGNQPQHF. The CDR3 region has the DNA TGTGCCAGCAGTCCCGACAGTGGCAATCAGCCCCAGCATTTT.

This clone has a count of ten or more. This chain uses TRBV9 with TRBJ2-7; 8 bases are a match to TRBD1. V trimming: 0 bases; J trimming: 6 bases; junction bases outside the gene matches: 2. The CDR3 spans 13 residues. Germline V lookup: CDR1 SGDLS, CDR2 YYNGEE. The CDR3 loop is CASSVGTGLEQYF. As DNA, the CDR3 is TGTGCCAGCAGCGTAGGGACAGGGCTCGAGCAGTACTTC.

V usage is TRBV6-5 and J usage is TRBJ1-3; D is uncertain. CDR1 is MNHEY and CDR2 is SVGAGI in the germline V gene. Trimming removed 7 bases from V and 0 bases from J, with 7 bases in between. This CDR3 is built from 13 residues. CDR3 in DNA: TGTGCCAGCAAGGAGAGCTCTGGAAACACCATATATTTT. This sequence encodes CASKESSGNTIYF.

The rearrangement links TRBV12-3 or TRBV12-4 to TRBJ2-2; the D is unclear. This CDR3 has 13 amino acids. Trimming shortened V by 5 bases and J by 6 bases, and 10 bases separated the two germline ends. As DNA, the CDR3 is TGTGCCAGCAGTACCATGGGCGCCGGGGAGCTGTTTTTT. Translated: CASSTMGAGELFF.

The table lists this clone with a count of one. The V and J genes are TRBV18 and TRBJ1-2; D is perhaps TRBD1 (5 bases). CDR1 is KGHSH, CDR2 LQKENI, per germline. Trimming removed 5 bases from V and 6 bases from J, with 16 bases in between. The CDR3 extends over 14 amino acids. The CDR3 DNA is TGTGCCAGCTCATTCACCGACAGAAGAGATGGCTACACCTTC. Encoded protein: CASSFTDRRDGYTF.

The CDR3 reads CATARGARNTGELFF. CDR3 in DNA: TGTGCCACCGCACGGGGGGCCAGGAACACCGGGGAGCTGTTTTTT. The V call is TRBV27, the J call TRBJ2-2; D is possibly TRBD2 (7 bases). This CDR3 is 15 amino acids long. The V end lost 10 bases, the J end lost 1 base, and 16 bases lay between the germline ends. Germline CDR1 MNHEY, CDR2 SMNVEV (reference sequence).

The chain is built from TRBV4-2 and TRBJ2-3; weak D call: TRBD2 (5 bases). The V gene's germline CDR1 is LGHNA and CDR2 YNFKEQ. Trimming shortened V by 1 base and J by 5 bases, and 13 bases separated the two germline ends. CDR3 length: 15 amino acids. CDR3 residues: CASSQGNRAGDTQYF. As DNA, the CDR3 is TGTGCCAGCAGCCAAGGAAATCGCGCGGGAGATACGCAGTATTTT.

This clone was recorded only once. This rearrangement joins TRBV6-5 to TRBJ2-3, with 8 bases matching TRBD2. V trimming: 0 bases; J trimming: 2 bases; junction bases outside the gene matches: 4. Germline V gene sequence: CDR1 MNHEY, CDR2 SVGAGI. The CDR3 has 16 residues. The CDR3 spells CASSYSAGGDTDTQYF. CDR3 nucleotides: TGTGCCAGCAGTTACTCGGCGGGAGGAGACACAGATACGCAGTATTTT.

This chain joins TRBV11-3 and TRBJ2-4; perhaps TRBD2 as D (7 bases). Germline assignment: CDR1 SGHNT and CDR2 YENEEA. The CDR3 contains 16 residues. V was cut by 2 bases and J by 3 bases, with 14 bases left in between. CDR3 in DNA: TGTGCCAGCAGCTTAAGGGGGGGATTGAGCAAAAACATTCAGTACTTC. Its protein is CASSLRGGLSKNIQYF.

This chain joins TRBV6-5 and TRBJ1-5; TRBD1 agrees at 10 bases. CDR3 length equals 14 residues. The V segment lost 6 bases and the J segment 2 bases; nucleotides outside the gene matches: 1. CDR1 is MNHEY, CDR2 SVGAGI, per germline. The CDR3 DNA sequence: TGTGCCAGCAGCGGGACAGGGGGCAATCAGCCCCAGCATTTT. This sequence encodes CASSGTGGNQPQHF.

This clone was detected a few times. J is TRBJ2-7 and V is TRBV19; TRBD2 matches at 7 bases. The CDR3 consists of 12 residues. The junction had 5 bases not matched to a gene; V was cut back by 5 bases and J by 7 bases. Germline V gene sequence: CDR1 LNHDA, CDR2 SQIVND (reference sequence). Here the CDR3 reads CASSDLADEQYF. In nucleotides, the CDR3 is TGTGCCAGTAGTGACCTAGCGGATGAGCAGTACTTC.

The chain links TRBV2 to TRBJ1-5, with 9 bases identical to TRBD1. V trimming: 3 bases; J trimming: 6 bases; junction bases outside the gene matches: 3. CDR3 length: 14 amino acids. Germline V gives CDR1 SNHLY, CDR2 FYNNEI. CDR3 in amino acids: CASSEGTGLQPQHF. CDR3 sequence (DNA): TGTGCCAGCAGTGAGGGGACAGGGCTTCAGCCCCAGCATTTT. Drawing the rest from reference TRBV2 and TRBJ1-5, the complete variable domain is EPEVTQTPSHQVTQMGQEVILRCVPISNHLYFYWYRQILGQKVEFLVSFYNNEISEKSEIFDDQFSVERPDGSNFTLKIRSTKLEDSAMYFCASSEGTGLQPQHFGDGTRLSIL.

The chain combines TRBV6-1 with TRBJ1-1, with 7 bases that match TRBD1. CDR1 is MNHNS and CDR2 is SASEGT in the germline V gene. The CDR3 consists of 16 residues. V shed 3 bases, J shed 6 bases, and the junction held 13 bases outside the gene matches. The CDR3 protein is CASSDRATGVRAEAFF. CDR3 DNA: TGTGCCAGCAGTGATCGGGCTACAGGGGTTCGAGCTGAAGCTTTCTTT.

The chain uses TRBV18 and TRBJ1-5; 9 positions agree with TRBD1. Trimming cost V 0 bases and J 0 bases; bases outside gene matches: 3. This CDR3 has 17 amino acids. CDR1 and CDR2 from the germline V gene are KGHSH and LQKENI. The CDR3 protein is CASSPPGTGFSNQPQHF. As DNA, the CDR3 is TGTGCCAGCTCACCACCCGGGACAGGGTTTAGCAATCAGCCCCAGCATTTT.

The gene calls are TRBV28 and TRBJ2-2; 9 bases map to TRBD1. CDR3 length equals 18 residues. Trimming took 4 bases from V and 4 from J; bases not matched to a gene: 13. In germline, CDR1 is MDHEN, CDR2 SYDVKM. The CDR3 bases are TGTGCCAGCAGTTCACCGGGACAGGGAGGTAGTAGCACCGGGGAGCTGTTTTTT. Protein product: CASSSPGQGGSSTGELFF.

The genes are TRBV11-2 and TRBJ2-7; a weak D match, TRBD1 (5 bases). V shed 2 bases and J shed 3 bases, with 11 bases lying between them. CDR3 length: 14 residues. The germline V gene encodes CDR1 SGHAT and CDR2 FQNNGV. This CDR3 reads CASSLSPGIYEQYF. DNA of the CDR3: TGTGCCAGCAGCTTATCCCCAGGGATCTACGAGCAGTACTTC.

The CDR3 sequence: CASSIWTGGEYEQYF. CDR3 nucleotide sequence: TGTGCCAGTAGTATCTGGACAGGGGGCGAGTACGAGCAGTACTTC. The chain employs TRBV19 and TRBJ2-7; 11 nucleotides agree with TRBD1. With 3 bases clipped from V and 4 bases from J, the junction kept 5 bases outside the gene matches. This CDR3 is built from 15 residues. Germline CDR1 reads LNHDA; CDR2 reads SQIVND (reference sequence).

This chain links TRBV27 with TRBJ2-5, with 12 nucleotides matching TRBD1. The V segment lost 6 bases and the J segment 5 bases; nucleotides outside the gene matches: 7. CDR1 and CDR2 (germline): MNHEY, SMNVEV (reference sequence). The CDR3 loop spans 15 amino acids. The CDR3 is CASSPGTGGAETQYF. Here the CDR3 DNA reads TGTGCCAGCAGCCCTGGGACAGGGGGCGCCGAGACCCAGTACTTC.

The sample holds a few counts of this clone. The V call is TRBV19, the J call TRBJ1-1; 7 positions agree with TRBD1. Germline CDR1 LNHDA, CDR2 SQIVND (reference sequence). The CDR3 is 16 residues long. Trimming at V came to 3 bases and at J to 0 bases, leaving 7 bases not matched to a gene. The CDR3 bases are TGTGCCAGTAGTATCTCTGGGACAGTAATGAACACTGAAGCTTTCTTT. It translates to CASSISGTVMNTEAFF.